The source of this T cell receptor beta chain is a study of persistence of HIV-infected CD4 T cells. Comment on this clone: The antigen remains unidentified.

Per germline, CDR1 MGHRA and CDR2 YSYEKL. There are 17 residues in the CDR3. J was trimmed by 1 base and V by 5 bases; bases with no gene match: 11. Lysates of CMV-infected fibroblasts at 10 ug/mL stimulated these cells. Responding CD4+ T cells were sorted by upregulation of both CD40 ligand and CD69. The immunoSEQ assay was version 4, run in survey mode. Some clones are missing from TCRdb's copy, which holds only in-frame ones; the method was immunoSEQ multiplex PCR. The data show 15,000 to 25,000 clones, about 84% seen once. The TCR comes from an adult man with HIV who was CMV-seropositive. The chain recombines TRBV4-1 with TRBJ1-1; TRBD1 aligns across 9 bases. The material sequenced was CD4+ T cells sorted from PBMCs after approximately 19-hour stimulation, taken from a patient who received antiretroviral therapy. CDR3 loop: CASSYRQGVSGNTEAFF. The CDR3 region has the DNA TGCGCCAGCAGCTACCGACAGGGGGTATCGGGGAACACTGAAGCTTTCTTT.